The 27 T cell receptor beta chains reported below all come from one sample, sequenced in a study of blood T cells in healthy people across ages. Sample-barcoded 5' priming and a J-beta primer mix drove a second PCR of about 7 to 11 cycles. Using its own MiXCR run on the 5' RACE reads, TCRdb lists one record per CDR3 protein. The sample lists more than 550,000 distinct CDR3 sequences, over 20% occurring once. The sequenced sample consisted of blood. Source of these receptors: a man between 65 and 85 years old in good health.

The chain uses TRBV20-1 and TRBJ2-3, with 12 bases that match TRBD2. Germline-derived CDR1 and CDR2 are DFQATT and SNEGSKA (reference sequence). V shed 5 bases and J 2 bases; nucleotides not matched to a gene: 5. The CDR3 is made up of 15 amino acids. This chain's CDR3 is CSASTSGGSTDTQYF. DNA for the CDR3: TGCAGTGCTTCAACTAGCGGGGGGTCCACAGATACGCAGTATTTT.

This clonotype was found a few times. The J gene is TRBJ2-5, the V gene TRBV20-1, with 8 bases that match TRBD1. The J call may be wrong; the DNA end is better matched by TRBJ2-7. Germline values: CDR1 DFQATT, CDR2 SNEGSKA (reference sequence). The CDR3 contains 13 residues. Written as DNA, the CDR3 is TGCAGTGCTGGTCGGACAGGGAAACGCGAGCAGTACTTC. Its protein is CSAGRTGKREQYF.

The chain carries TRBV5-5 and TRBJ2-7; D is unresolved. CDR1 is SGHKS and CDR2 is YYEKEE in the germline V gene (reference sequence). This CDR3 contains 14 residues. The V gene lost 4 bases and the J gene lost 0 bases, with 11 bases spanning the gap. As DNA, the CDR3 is TGTGCCAGCAGCCCCGACGCCTCCTCCTACGAGCAGTACTTC. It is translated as CASSPDASSYEQYF.

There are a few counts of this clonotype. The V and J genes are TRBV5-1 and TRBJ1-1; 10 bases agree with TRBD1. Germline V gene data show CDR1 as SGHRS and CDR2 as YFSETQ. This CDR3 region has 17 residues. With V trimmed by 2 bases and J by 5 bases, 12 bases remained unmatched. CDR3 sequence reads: CASSFRDRGPLGTEAFF. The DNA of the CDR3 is TGCGCCAGCAGCTTCCGGGACAGGGGACCCCTGGGGACTGAAGCTTTCTTT.

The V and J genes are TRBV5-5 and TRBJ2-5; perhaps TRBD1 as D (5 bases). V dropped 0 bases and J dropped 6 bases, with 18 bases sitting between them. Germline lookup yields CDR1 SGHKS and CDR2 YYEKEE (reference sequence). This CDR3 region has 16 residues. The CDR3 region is CASSLAVAGSSKTQYF. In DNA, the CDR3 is TGTGCCAGCAGCTTGGCGGTTGCAGGGTCTTCGAAGACCCAGTACTTC.

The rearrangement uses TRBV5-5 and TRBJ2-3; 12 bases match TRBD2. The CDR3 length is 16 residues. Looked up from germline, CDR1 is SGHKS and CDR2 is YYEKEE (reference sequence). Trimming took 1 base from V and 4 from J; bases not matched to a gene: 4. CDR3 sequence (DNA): TGTGCCAGCAGCTTGTTGACTAGCGGGGGATCAGATACGCAGTATTTT. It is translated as CASSLLTSGGSDTQYF.

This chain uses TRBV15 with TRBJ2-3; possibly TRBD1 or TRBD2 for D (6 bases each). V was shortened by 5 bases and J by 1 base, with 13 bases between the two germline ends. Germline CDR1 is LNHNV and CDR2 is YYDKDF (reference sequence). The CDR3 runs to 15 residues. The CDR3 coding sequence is TGTGCCACCAGCGGTTCGGGGGCCGGCACAGATACGCAGTATTTT. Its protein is CATSGSGAGTDTQYF.

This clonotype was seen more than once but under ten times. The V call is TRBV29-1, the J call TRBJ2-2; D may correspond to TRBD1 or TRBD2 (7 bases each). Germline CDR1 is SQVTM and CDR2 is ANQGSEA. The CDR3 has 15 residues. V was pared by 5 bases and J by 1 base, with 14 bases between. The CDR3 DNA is TGCAGCGTTCCTCGCAGGGGGGGGAACACCGGGGAGCTGTTTTTT. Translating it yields CSVPRRGGNTGELFF.

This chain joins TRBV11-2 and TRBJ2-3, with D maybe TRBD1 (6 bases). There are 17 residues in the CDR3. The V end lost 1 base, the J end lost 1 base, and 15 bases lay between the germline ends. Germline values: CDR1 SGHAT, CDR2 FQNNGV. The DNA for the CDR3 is TGTGCCAGCAGCTTAGGACCTTCAGGGGCTGGCACAGATACGCAGTATTTT. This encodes CASSLGPSGAGTDTQYF.

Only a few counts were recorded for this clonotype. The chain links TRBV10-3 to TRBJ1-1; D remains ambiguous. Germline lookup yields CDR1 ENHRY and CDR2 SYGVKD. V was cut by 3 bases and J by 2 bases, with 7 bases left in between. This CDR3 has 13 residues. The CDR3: CAISDWENTEAFF. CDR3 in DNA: TGTGCCATCAGTGACTGGGAAAACACTGAAGCTTTCTTT.

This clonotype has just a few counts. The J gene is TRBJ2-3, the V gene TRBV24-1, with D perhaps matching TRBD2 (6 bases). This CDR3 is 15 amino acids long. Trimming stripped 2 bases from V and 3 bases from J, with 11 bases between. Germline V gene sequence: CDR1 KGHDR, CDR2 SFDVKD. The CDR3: CATSDSGTQTDTQYF. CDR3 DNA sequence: TGTGCCACCAGTGATTCCGGGACTCAGACAGATACGCAGTATTTT.

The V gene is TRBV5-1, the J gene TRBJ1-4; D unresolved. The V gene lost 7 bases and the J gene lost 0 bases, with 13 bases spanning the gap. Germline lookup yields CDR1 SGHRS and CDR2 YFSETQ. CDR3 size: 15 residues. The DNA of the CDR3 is TGCGCCAGCTCCCTAGGCCGGCCAACTAATGAAAAACTGTTTTTT. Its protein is CASSLGRPTNEKLFF.

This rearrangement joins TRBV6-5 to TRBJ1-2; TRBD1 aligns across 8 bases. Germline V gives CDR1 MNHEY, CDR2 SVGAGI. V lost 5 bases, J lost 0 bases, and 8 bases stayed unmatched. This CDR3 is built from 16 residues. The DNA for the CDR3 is TGTGCCAGCAGTCGGACCTGGACAGGGACTAACTATGGCTACACCTTC. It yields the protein CASSRTWTGTNYGYTF.

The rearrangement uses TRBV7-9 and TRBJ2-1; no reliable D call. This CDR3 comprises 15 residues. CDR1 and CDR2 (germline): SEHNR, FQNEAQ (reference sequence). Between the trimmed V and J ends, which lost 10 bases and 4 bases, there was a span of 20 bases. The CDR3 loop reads CATTFGLGLYNEQFF. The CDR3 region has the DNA TGTGCCACAACCTTCGGGCTAGGGCTATACAATGAGCAGTTCTTC.

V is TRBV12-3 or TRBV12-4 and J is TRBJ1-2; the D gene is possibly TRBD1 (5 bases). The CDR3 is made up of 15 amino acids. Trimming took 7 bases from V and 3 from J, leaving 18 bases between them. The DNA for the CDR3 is TGTGCCAGCAATTTGTCAGGGAATAAGTACTATGGCTACACCTTC. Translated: CASNLSGNKYYGYTF.

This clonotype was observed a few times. CDR3 protein: CASSFRRIEGKTNSPLHF. Written as DNA, the CDR3 is TGTGCCAGCAGCTTCCGACGAATCGAGGGGAAAACTAATTCACCCCTCCACTTT. J is TRBJ1-6 and V is TRBV11-2, with D perhaps matching TRBD1 (5 bases). V lost 3 bases, J lost 6 bases, and 21 bases lay in between. The CDR3 runs 18 residues. CDR1 and CDR2 (germline): SGHAT, FQNNGV.

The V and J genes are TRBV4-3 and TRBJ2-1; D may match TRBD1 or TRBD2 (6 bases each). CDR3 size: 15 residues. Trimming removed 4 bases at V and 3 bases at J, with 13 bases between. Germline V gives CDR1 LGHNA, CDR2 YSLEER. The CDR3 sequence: CASSLGGSGYNEQFF. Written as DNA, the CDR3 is TGCGCCAGCAGCCTAGGGGGGAGCGGCTACAATGAGCAGTTCTTC.

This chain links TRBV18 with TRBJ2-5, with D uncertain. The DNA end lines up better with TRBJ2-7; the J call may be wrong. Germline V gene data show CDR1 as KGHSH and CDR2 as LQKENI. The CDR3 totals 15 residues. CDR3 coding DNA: TGTGCCAGCTCACCATATGAAGGGTCTATCTACGAGCAGTACTTC. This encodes CASSPYEGSIYEQYF.

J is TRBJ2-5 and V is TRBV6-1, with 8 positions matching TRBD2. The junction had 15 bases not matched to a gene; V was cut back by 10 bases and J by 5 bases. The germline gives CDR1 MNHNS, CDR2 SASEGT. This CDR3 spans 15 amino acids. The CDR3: CATAFGRGVGETQYF. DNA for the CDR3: TGTGCCACCGCATTCGGGAGGGGAGTTGGGGAGACCCAGTACTTC.

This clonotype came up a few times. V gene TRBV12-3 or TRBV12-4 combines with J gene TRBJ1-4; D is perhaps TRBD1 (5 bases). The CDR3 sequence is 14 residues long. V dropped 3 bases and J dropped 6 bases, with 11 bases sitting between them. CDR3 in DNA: TGTGCCAGCAGTTTTGGGCAGGGAGATGAAAAACTGTTTTTT. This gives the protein CASSFGQGDEKLFF.

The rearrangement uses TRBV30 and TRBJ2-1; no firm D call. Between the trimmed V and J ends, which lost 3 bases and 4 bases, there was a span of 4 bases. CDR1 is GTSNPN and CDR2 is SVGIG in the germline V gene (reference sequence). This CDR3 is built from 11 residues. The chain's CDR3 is CAWRGYNEQFF. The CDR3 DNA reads TGTGCCTGGAGGGGGTACAATGAGCAGTTCTTC.

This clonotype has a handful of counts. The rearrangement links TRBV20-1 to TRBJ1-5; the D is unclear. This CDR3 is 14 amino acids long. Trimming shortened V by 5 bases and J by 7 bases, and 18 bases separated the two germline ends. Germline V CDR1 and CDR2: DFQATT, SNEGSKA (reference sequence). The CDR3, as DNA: TGCAGTGCTGCCGGGCAGCCCCAGCTCCAGCCCCAGCATTTT. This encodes CSAAGQPQLQPQHF.

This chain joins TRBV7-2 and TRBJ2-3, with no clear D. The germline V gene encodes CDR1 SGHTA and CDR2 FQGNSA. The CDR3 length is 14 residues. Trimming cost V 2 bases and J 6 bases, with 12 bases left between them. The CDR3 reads CASSLFRRADTQYF. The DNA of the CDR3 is TGTGCCAGCAGCTTATTTCGTAGGGCGGATACGCAGTATTTT.

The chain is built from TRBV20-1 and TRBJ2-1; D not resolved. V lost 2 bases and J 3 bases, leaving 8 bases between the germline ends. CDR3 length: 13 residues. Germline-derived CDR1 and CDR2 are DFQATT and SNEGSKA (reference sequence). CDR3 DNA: TGCAGTGCTAGACCTGGGCGCTACAATGAGCAGTTCTTC. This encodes CSARPGRYNEQFF.

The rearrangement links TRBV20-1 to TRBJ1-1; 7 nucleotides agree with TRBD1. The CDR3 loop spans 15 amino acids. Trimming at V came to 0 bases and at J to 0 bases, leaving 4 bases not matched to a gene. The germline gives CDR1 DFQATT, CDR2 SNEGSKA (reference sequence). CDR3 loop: CSAREQGKMNTEAFF. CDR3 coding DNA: TGCAGTGCTAGAGAACAGGGGAAGATGAACACTGAAGCTTTCTTT.

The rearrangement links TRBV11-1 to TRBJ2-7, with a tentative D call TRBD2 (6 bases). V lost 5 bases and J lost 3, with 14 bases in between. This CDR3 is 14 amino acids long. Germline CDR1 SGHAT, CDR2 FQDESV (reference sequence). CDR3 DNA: TGTGCCAGCAGCCCCCGGAGGGGAGTCTACGAGCAGTACTTC. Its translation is CASSPRRGVYEQYF.

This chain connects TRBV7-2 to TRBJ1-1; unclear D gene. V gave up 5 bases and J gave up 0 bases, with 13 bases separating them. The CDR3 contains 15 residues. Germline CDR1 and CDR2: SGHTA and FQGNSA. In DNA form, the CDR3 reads TGTGCCAGCAGCCCGACCCGTAACCTGAACACTGAAGCTTTCTTT. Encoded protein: CASSPTRNLNTEAFF.